These 32 T cell receptor beta chains share one sample of origin, sequenced in a study of beta chain features in type 1 diabetes. Findings and limits, study-wide: There was a moderate but significant shortening of TCRB CDR3s in all four CD4+ subsets of Type 1 diabetes patients.

Isolated RNA was reverse transcribed in full, so expressed TCRB transcripts were sequenced. The method was immunoSEQ multiplex PCR; TCRdb's version includes in-frame clones alone and lacks a portion of them. The table lists over 300,000 clones, around 9.7% of them singletons. For these TCRs, the target antigens are not known. The sequenced sample was central memory CD4+ T cells from blood. Receptors originate from a man aged 30 to 39 with type 1 diabetes.

This clone was seen more than once but under ten times. The V gene is TRBV11-2, the J gene TRBJ1-1, with D maybe TRBD1 (5 bases). The germline gives CDR1 SGHAT, CDR2 FQNNGV. This CDR3 has 15 residues. With 6 bases removed from V and 5 bases from J, the gap between germline ends came to 19 bases. In DNA form, the CDR3 reads TGTGCCAGCAGTCCCGCCTGGGGGGTGAGGACTGAAGCTTTCTTT. This codes for CASSPAWGVRTEAFF. The full variable domain, its missing parts supplied by reference TRBV11-2 and TRBJ1-1, is EAGVAQSPRYKIIEKRQSVAFWCNPISGHATLYWYQQILGQGPKLLIQFQNNGVVDDSQLPKDRFSAERLKGVDSTLKIQPAKLEDSAVYLCASSPAWGVRTEAFFGQGTRLTVV.

V is TRBV7-9 and J is TRBJ2-5; D possibly corresponds to TRBD2 (6 bases). Germline V gene lookup returns CDR1 SEHNR and CDR2 FQNEAQ (reference sequence). Trimming stripped 3 bases from V and 3 bases from J, with 14 bases between. CDR3 length: 15 residues. CDR3 in amino acids: CASSFVRGGEETQYF. For the CDR3, the DNA is TGTGCCAGCAGCTTCGTGAGGGGAGGCGAAGAGACCCAGTACTTC. The variable domain in full, completed from reference TRBV7-9 and TRBJ2-5, reads DTGVSQNPRHKITKRGQNVTFRCDPISEHNRLYWYRQTLGQGPEFLTYFQNEAQLEKSRLLSDRFSAERPKGSFSTLEIQRTEQGDSAMYLCASSFVRGGEETQYFGPGTRLLVL.

This clone turned up a few times. The chain has TRBV7-9 and TRBJ1-2; D unresolved. The CDR3 is made up of 18 amino acids. CDR1 is SEHNR and CDR2 is FQNEAQ in the germline V gene (reference sequence). Trimming took 2 bases from V and 5 from J, leaving 24 bases between them. DNA of the CDR3: TGTGCCAGCAGCTTACAGACGGGCTTACTACTAAAGCCGTATGGCTACACCTTC. Its translation: CASSLQTGLLLKPYGYTF. Complete variable domain (other parts from reference TRBV7-9 and TRBJ1-2): DTGVSQNPRHKITKRGQNVTFRCDPISEHNRLYWYRQTLGQGPEFLTYFQNEAQLEKSRLLSDRFSAERPKGSFSTLEIQRTEQGDSAMYLCASSLQTGLLLKPYGYTFGSGTRLTVV.

This clone occurred many times. The chain joins TRBV2 to TRBJ2-6; D could derive from TRBD1 or TRBD2 (5 bases each). The CDR3 has 13 residues. V was shortened by 6 bases and J by 8 bases, with 11 bases between the two germline ends. Germline CDR1 is SNHLY and CDR2 is FYNNEI. The CDR3 region is CASRTGPPNVLTF. The CDR3 DNA is TGTGCCAGCAGGACGGGGCCTCCCAACGTCCTGACTTTC.

This clone was seen a handful of times. One end of the junction does not line up with germline, which may come from a read error. V and J are TRBV7-7 and TRBJ2-2, with D perhaps assigned TRBD1 or TRBD2 (5 bases each). From germline, CDR1 is SSHAT and CDR2 FNYEAQ (reference sequence). This CDR3 has 13 amino acids. CDR3 in DNA: TGTGCTAGCAGCCTCGGGACCCCCGGGGAGCTGTTTTTT. It is translated as CASSLGTPGELFF.

This clone has only a few counts. The rearrangement links TRBV29-1 to TRBJ2-3; D may be TRBD1 or TRBD2 (5 bases each). V lost 0 bases, J lost 6 bases, and 7 bases lay in between. The germline CDR1 and CDR2 sequences are SQVTM and ANQGSEA. CDR3 size: 12 residues. The CDR3, as DNA: TGCAGCGTTGAAGAGGGGGTGGATACGCAGTATTTT. Its protein is CSVEEGVDTQYF.

This clone was observed a few times. V usage is TRBV7-7 and J usage is TRBJ2-1; 9 bases line up with TRBD2. The junction had 3 bases not matched to a gene; V was cut back by 1 base and J by 5 bases. In germline, CDR1 is SSHAT, CDR2 FNYEAQ (reference sequence). This CDR3 has 15 residues. The CDR3 DNA follows: TGTGCCAGCAGCTTAGACGCGGGGGGGCACAATGAGCAGTTCTTC. Protein sequence: CASSLDAGGHNEQFF. Full variable domain (rest looked up from reference TRBV7-7 and TRBJ2-1): GAGVSQSPRYKVTKRGQDVTLRCDPISSHATLYWYQQALGQGPEFLTYFNYEAQPDKSGLPSDRFSAERPEGSISTLTIQRTEQRDSAMYRCASSLDAGGHNEQFFGPGTRLTVL.

The gene calls are TRBV6-5 and TRBJ2-1; D tentatively reads TRBD1 or TRBD2 (5 bases each). The CDR3 spans 15 residues. V shed 2 bases and J shed 9 bases, with 17 bases lying between them. The germline V gene has CDR1 MNHEY and CDR2 SVGAGI. CDR3 sequence (DNA): TGTGCCAGCAGTTACGGGACCCCCCCGGATGGTGAGCAGTTCTTC. Amino acid sequence: CASSYGTPPDGEQFF.

For the CDR3, the DNA is TGTGCTAGTGTTTCCGGGGAGATTAGCAATCAGCCCCAGCATTTT. Translating it yields CASVSGEISNQPQHF. The rearrangement links TRBV12-5 to TRBJ1-5; D is unclear. The CDR3 loop spans 15 amino acids. The germline V and J ends were trimmed by 7 bases and 0 bases, with 13 bases remaining between them. CDR1 is LGHNT, CDR2 FRNRAP, per germline.

With respect to this clone: Compared with germline, one end of the junction differs, possibly owing to a read error. The V gene is TRBV7-2, the J gene TRBJ2-6, with TRBD1 identical over 7 bases. The germline CDR1 and CDR2 sequences are SGHTA and FQGNSA. The CDR3 is made up of 15 amino acids. CDR3 DNA sequence: TGCGCCAGCAGCCTTGACAGGGATGGGGCCAACGTCCTGACTTTC. As protein: CASSLDRDGANVLTF.

This clone came up a few times. In DNA, the CDR3 is TGTGCCAGCAGCCCCGGCCGGGTAAATGAGCAGTTCTTC. Its protein is CASSPGRVNEQFF. The chain is built from TRBV7-2 and TRBJ2-1; D not certain. Deletions cut 5 bases from V and 7 bases from J, with 12 bases between. The CDR3 totals 13 residues. The germline V gene encodes CDR1 SGHTA and CDR2 FQGNSA.

The gene calls are TRBV27 and TRBJ1-5, with TRBD1 identical over 7 bases. Germline CDR1 MNHEY, CDR2 SMNVEV (reference sequence). The trim removed 4 bases at V and 4 bases at J, leaving 1 base unmatched. The CDR3 runs to 13 residues. As DNA, the CDR3 is TGTGCCAGCAGTTACAGGGGAAATCAGCCCCAGCATTTT. It is translated as CASSYRGNQPQHF.

This clone was picked up a small number of times. The chain couples TRBV30 to TRBJ2-7; 10 bases align to TRBD1. V shed 3 bases, J shed 5 bases, and the junction held 10 bases outside the gene matches. This CDR3 is 15 amino acids long. CDR1 GTSNPN and CDR2 SVGIG come from the germline V gene (reference sequence). CDR3 residues: CAWSGWRDRGHEQYF. The CDR3 DNA reads TGTGCCTGGAGCGGGTGGAGGGACAGGGGACACGAGCAGTACTTC.

The CDR3 loop reads CASSLLDRAVAFF. The CDR3 DNA reads TGTGCCAGCAGCTTACTTGACCGGGCGGTAGCTTTCTTT. This chain links TRBV7-9 with TRBJ1-1; D is uncertain. Trimming stripped 2 bases from V and 10 bases from J, with 14 bases between. This CDR3 region has 13 residues. Looked up from germline, CDR1 is SEHNR and CDR2 is FQNEAQ (reference sequence). Based on the CDR3 plus reference TRBV7-9 and TRBJ1-1, the full variable domain is DTGVSQNPRHKITKRGQNVTFRCDPISEHNRLYWYRQTLGQGPEFLTYFQNEAQLEKSRLLSDRFSAERPKGSFSTLEIQRTEQGDSAMYLCASSLLDRAVAFFGQGTRLTVV.

This clone was recorded a few times. The chain has TRBV7-2 and TRBJ2-5, with 9 bases fitting TRBD2. The CDR3 length is 14 residues. Per germline, CDR1 SGHTA and CDR2 FQGNSA. V gave up 3 bases and J gave up 7 bases; unmatched junction bases: 6. In nucleotides, the CDR3 is TGTGCCAGCAGCTTGGCTAGCGGGGAGGGGACCCAGTACTTC. Amino acid sequence: CASSLASGEGTQYF.

This clone was seen a few times. This chain links TRBV21-1 with TRBJ2-2; TRBD2, as called in the table, went unchecked against the DNA. TRBV21-1 is labeled a pseudogene. The CDR3 covers 13 residues. CDR3 DNA sequence: TGTGCCAGCCCCCCTTCGGGCACCGGGGAGCTGTTTTTT. Translated, it gives CASPPSGTGELFF.

The chain joins TRBV18 to TRBJ2-1, with 8 bases that match TRBD1. V lost 3 bases and J lost 0; bases outside the gene matches: 4. Germline loops: CDR1 KGHSH, CDR2 LQKENI. This CDR3 comprises 16 residues. This CDR3 is CASSPGQVSSYNEQFF. CDR3 nucleotides: TGTGCCAGCTCACCGGGACAGGTGAGCTCCTACAATGAGCAGTTCTTC.

The chain combines TRBV7-9 with TRBJ1-1; D possibly corresponds to TRBD1 (5 bases). The CDR3 covers 14 residues. The germline gives CDR1 SEHNR, CDR2 FQNEAQ (reference sequence). Between the trimmed V and J ends, which lost 5 bases and 4 bases, there was a span of 14 bases. The CDR3 DNA follows: TGTGCCAGCAGCCTACCGCAGGGAGTCACTGAAGCTTTCTTT. It translates to CASSLPQGVTEAFF.

The chain has TRBV27 and TRBJ2-6, with D unclear. CDR1 is MNHEY, CDR2 SMNVEV, per germline (reference sequence). The V end was cut by 8 bases, the J end by 0 bases, with 20 bases between. This CDR3 has 18 amino acids. DNA of the CDR3: TGTGCCAGCGGCCTCCGAGAGGTCCTGTACTCTGGGGCCAACGTCCTGACTTTC. Its translation is CASGLREVLYSGANVLTF.

This clone appeared a few times. The rearrangement uses TRBV5-1 and TRBJ2-3; 9 bases line up with TRBD1. CDR1 and CDR2 (germline): SGHRS, YFSETQ. The CDR3 consists of 15 residues. The V gene end was trimmed by 4 bases and the J gene end by 3 bases; junction bases not matched to a gene: 6. CDR3 in DNA: TGCGCCAGCAGCCAAGGACAGGGGTGGACAGATACGCAGTATTTT. It is translated as CASSQGQGWTDTQYF. Complete variable domain (other parts from reference TRBV5-1 and TRBJ2-3): KAGVTQTPRYLIKTRGQQVTLSCSPISGHRSVSWYQQTPGQGLQFLFEYFSETQRNKGNFPGRFSGRQFSNSRSEMNVSTLELGDSALYLCASSQGQGWTDTQYFGPGTRLTVL.

The chain is built from TRBV19 and TRBJ1-2; no reliable D call. V shed 1 base and J shed 0 bases, with 12 bases lying between them. CDR1 is LNHDA, CDR2 SQIVND, per germline (reference sequence). CDR3 length: 16 residues. CDR3 DNA: TGTGCCAGTAGTATAGGCAGTTCCGGAGCTAACTATGGCTACACCTTC. Residues: CASSIGSSGANYGYTF.

This clone was observed a handful of times. The V and J genes are TRBV28 and TRBJ2-3, with 7 bases identical to TRBD1. Germline CDR1 reads MDHEN; CDR2 reads SYDVKM. This CDR3 comprises 16 residues. J gave up 3 bases and V 5 bases, and 11 bases lay outside the gene matches. Here the CDR3 DNA reads TGTGCCAGCAGTCGACAGACAGGGAGAGGAACAGATACGCAGTATTTT. Amino acid sequence: CASSRQTGRGTDTQYF.

This clone showed up just a few times. This chain connects TRBV7-8 to TRBJ1-4, with 9 bases aligning to TRBD1. CDR1 is SGHVS, CDR2 FQNEAQ, per germline. This CDR3 spans 15 amino acids. J gave up 7 bases and V 5 bases, and 8 bases lay outside the gene matches. The CDR3 region is CASSPGQGMGEKLFF. The CDR3 DNA is TGTGCCAGCAGCCCCGGACAGGGGATGGGTGAAAAACTGTTTTTT.

The chain has TRBV18 and TRBJ1-1; D might be TRBD1 (5 bases). Trimming took off 4 bases at V and 6 bases at J, with 12 bases between the two ends. Germline V CDR1 and CDR2: KGHSH, LQKENI. The CDR3 is 13 amino acids. Written as DNA, the CDR3 is TGTGCCAGCTCACGCGACAGTCTTGCTGAAGCTTTCTTT. As protein: CASSRDSLAEAFF.

This clone has a handful of counts. V usage is TRBV12-5 and J usage is TRBJ1-2; 7 bases match TRBD1. V was clipped by 6 bases and J by 5 bases; unmatched bases: 9. CDR1 and CDR2 from the germline V gene are LGHNT and FRNRAP. The CDR3 contains 14 residues. The CDR3, as DNA: TGTGCTAGTGGCCGAGGACAGGTGGATTATGGCTACACCTTC. Its translation is CASGRGQVDYGYTF.

The V call is TRBV2, the J call TRBJ1-6; 12 nucleotides agree with TRBD1. With 6 bases clipped from V and 8 bases from J, the junction kept 11 bases outside the gene matches. Germline loops: CDR1 SNHLY, CDR2 FYNNEI. This CDR3 has 17 amino acids. DNA of the CDR3: TGTGCCAGCAGGGCCGGGACAGGGGGCGCGGTCGATTCACCCCTCCACTTT. Encoded protein: CASRAGTGGAVDSPLHF. The variable domain in full, completed from reference TRBV2 and TRBJ1-6, reads EPEVTQTPSHQVTQMGQEVILRCVPISNHLYFYWYRQILGQKVEFLVSFYNNEISEKSEIFDDQFSVERPDGSNFTLKIRSTKLEDSAMYFCASRAGTGGAVDSPLHFGNGTRLTVT.

This clone occurred a few times. Different DNA sequences within this sample yield the same CDR3. The rearrangement uses TRBV7-2 and TRBJ1-2; TRBD1 might be the D (6 bases). The CDR3 consists of 13 residues. Between the trimmed V and J ends, which lost 0 bases and 4 bases, there was a span of 6 bases. Germline V CDR1 and CDR2: SGHTA, FQGNSA. The CDR3 spells CASSLAGGYGYTF. As DNA, the CDR3 is TGTGCCAGCAGCTTAGCAGGGGGCTATGGCTACACCTTC.

V usage is TRBV6-5 and J usage is TRBJ2-1; 8 bases are a match to TRBD2. The CDR3 loop spans 14 amino acids. Germline CDR1 reads MNHEY; CDR2 reads SVGAGI. V was clipped by 7 bases and J by 5 bases; unmatched bases: 7. CDR3 nucleotide sequence: TGTGCCAGCACTGGCGGGGGGCCTAACAATGAGCAGTTCTTC. The encoded protein is CASTGGGPNNEQFF.

This clone was recorded a few times. The genes are TRBV18 and TRBJ2-1; 8 bases map to TRBD1. Germline CDR1 KGHSH, CDR2 LQKENI. Losses at the gene ends were 2 bases for V and 6 bases for J; bases not matched to a gene: 3. CDR3 length equals 14 residues. The CDR3 loop reads CASSPFDRGNEQFF. CDR3 nucleotides: TGTGCCAGCTCACCATTTGACAGGGGCAATGAGCAGTTCTTC.

The V gene is TRBV7-2, the J gene TRBJ2-5, with 8 bases identical to TRBD1. The CDR3 sequence is 15 residues long. CDR1 is SGHTA, CDR2 FQGNSA, per germline. Germline trimming cut 7 bases from V and 5 bases from J; bases unmatched to any gene: 12. The CDR3 DNA follows: TGTGCCAGCAAGTGGACAGGGTCGATAGGGGAGACCCAGTACTTC. Translating it yields CASKWTGSIGETQYF.

The chain employs TRBV7-9 and TRBJ2-5; 9 nucleotides align to TRBD1. The V segment lost 4 bases and the J segment 5 bases; nucleotides outside the gene matches: 8. Looked up from germline, CDR1 is SEHNR and CDR2 is FQNEAQ (reference sequence). The CDR3 is 15 amino acids. The CDR3 coding sequence is TGTGCCAGCAGCTATACAGGGGGCGCGAGGGAGACCCAGTACTTC. Its translation is CASSYTGGARETQYF.

The chain links TRBV7-2 to TRBJ2-1, with 8 positions matching TRBD1. The CDR3 consists of 15 residues. Unmatched junction bases numbered 2, after V lost 3 bases and J lost 1 base. Germline-derived CDR1 and CDR2 are SGHTA and FQGNSA. The CDR3 region is CASSFDRGSYNEQFF. The CDR3 DNA sequence: TGTGCCAGCAGCTTCGACAGGGGTTCCTACAATGAGCAGTTCTTC.